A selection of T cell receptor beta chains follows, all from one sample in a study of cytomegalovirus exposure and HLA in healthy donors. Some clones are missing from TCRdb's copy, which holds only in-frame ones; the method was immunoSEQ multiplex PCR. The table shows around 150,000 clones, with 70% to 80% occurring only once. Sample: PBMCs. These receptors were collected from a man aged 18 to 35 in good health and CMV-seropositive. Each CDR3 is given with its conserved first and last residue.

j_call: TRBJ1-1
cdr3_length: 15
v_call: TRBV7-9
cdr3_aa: CASSRPWGGITEAFF

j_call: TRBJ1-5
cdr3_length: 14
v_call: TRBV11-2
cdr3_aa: CASSQAQGTQPQHF

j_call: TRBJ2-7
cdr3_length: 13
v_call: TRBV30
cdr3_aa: CAWSGESLLEQYF

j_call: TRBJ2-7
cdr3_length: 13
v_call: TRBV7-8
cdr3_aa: CASSLGQKYEQYF

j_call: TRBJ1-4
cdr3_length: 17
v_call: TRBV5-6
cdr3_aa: CASSSRTAGANNEKLFF

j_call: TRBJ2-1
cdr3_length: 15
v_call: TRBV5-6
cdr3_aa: CASSNPGQGAYEQFF

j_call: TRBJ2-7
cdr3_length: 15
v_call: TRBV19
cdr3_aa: CASSPTGDLTYEQYF

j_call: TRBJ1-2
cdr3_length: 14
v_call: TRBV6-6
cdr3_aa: CASSYSRSNYGYTF

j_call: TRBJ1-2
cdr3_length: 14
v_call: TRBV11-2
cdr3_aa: CASSPESVYYGYTF

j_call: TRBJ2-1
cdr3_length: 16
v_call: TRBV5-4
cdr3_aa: CASSARDRGRQNEQFF

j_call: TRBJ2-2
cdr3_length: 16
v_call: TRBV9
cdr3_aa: CASSVGGPGGTGELFF

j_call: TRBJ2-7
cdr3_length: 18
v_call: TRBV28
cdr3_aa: CASSFLAGVGHPPYEQYF

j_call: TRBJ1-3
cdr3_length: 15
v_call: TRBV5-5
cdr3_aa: CASSLPAGTGNTIYF

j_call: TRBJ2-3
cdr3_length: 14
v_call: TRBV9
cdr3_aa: CASVQREGTDTQYF

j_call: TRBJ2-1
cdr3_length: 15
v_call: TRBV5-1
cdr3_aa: CASSLESGNYNEQFF

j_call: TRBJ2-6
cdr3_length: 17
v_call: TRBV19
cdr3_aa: CASSRGTGGVGANVLTF

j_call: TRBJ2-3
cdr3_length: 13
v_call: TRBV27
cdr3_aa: CASSLSRRDTQYF

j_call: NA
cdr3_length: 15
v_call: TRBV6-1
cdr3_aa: CASREREALLYEQYF

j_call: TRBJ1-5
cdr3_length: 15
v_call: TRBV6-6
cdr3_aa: CASSYGQDDNQPQHF

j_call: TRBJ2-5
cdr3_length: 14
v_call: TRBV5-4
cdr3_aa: CASSSYGVQETQYF

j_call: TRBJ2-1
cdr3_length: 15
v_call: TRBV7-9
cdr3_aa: CASSSRGGSYNEQFF

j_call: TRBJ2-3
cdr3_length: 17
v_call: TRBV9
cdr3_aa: CASSVTPAGGLSDTQYF

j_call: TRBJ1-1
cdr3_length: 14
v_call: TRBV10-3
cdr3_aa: CAACRGGMNTEAFF

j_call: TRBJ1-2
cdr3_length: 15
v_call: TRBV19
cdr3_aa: CASSPDRGRRYGYTF